These 3 T cell receptor beta chains originate from one sample sequenced in a study of neurological immune-mediated disorders. MiXCR, run by TCRdb on the 5' RACE reads, gives a single entry per CDR3 protein. The table has over 45,000 distinct CDR3 sequences, about 5.8% seen once; the top ten hold approximately 1.5%. Sample: CD4+ T cells from blood. The receptors were sampled from a young woman with multiple sclerosis.

The rearrangement joins TRBV6-2 or TRBV6-3 to TRBJ2-1, with D unclear. Trimming took off 0 bases at V and 9 bases at J, with 12 bases between the two ends. CDR1 is MNHEY and CDR2 is SVGEGT in the germline V gene. The CDR3 loop spans 14 amino acids. The CDR3 bases are TGTGCCAGCAGTTACTCGTGGTCGCTTGCTGAGCAGTTCTTC. Its protein product is CASSYSWSLAEQFF.

This clonotype was recorded at least ten times. This chain uses TRBV7-8 with TRBJ1-5, with no clear D. There are 13 residues in the CDR3. CDR1 is SGHVS, CDR2 FQNEAQ, per germline. Trimming pared 5 bases from V and 3 bases from J, leaving 8 bases between. The DNA of the CDR3 is TGTGCCAGCAGCAATGGTCCCAATCAGCCCCAGCATTTT. Translated: CASSNGPNQPQHF.

This clonotype was seen repeatedly, ten times or more. The chain combines TRBV20-1 with TRBJ2-1, with D unclear. The V end lost 1 base, the J end lost 9 bases, and 13 bases lay between the germline ends. The V gene's germline CDR1 is DFQATT and CDR2 SNEGSKA (reference sequence). The CDR3 loop spans 13 amino acids. The CDR3 nucleotides read TGCAGTGCTAGAGGGCCGGTGGGTGGTGAGCAGTTCTTC. This translates into CSARGPVGGEQFF.